The rows below give T cell receptor beta chains drawn from one sample of a study of T-cell memory formation after mild COVID-19. Using its own MiXCR run on the 5' RACE reads, TCRdb lists one record per CDR3 protein. The repertoire holds hundreds of thousands of distinct CDR3 sequences, with just over 20% as singletons. The sample comprised PBMCs or a T cell subset sorted from them (not recorded which). These receptors were collected from an adult woman who had mild COVID-19 (a few samples of this study predate the infection). Cell type and time point are not known. Both conserved end residues are part of each CDR3. Fields, in order: J gene, V gene, D gene, clone size, CDR3 DNA, CDR3 protein. The D gene is left open where the match is weak. Size is omitted from some rows. Given values are once, few, many or a class for expanded clones.

TRBJ2-3 | TRBV18 | . | few | TGTGCCAGCTCACCTTGGGGCAGCACAGATACGCAGTATTTT | CASSPWGSTDTQYF
TRBJ1-6 | TRBV7-2 | TRBD1 | . | TGTGCCAGCAGCTCCCGGGACAGTGTCTCACCCCTCCACTTT | CASSSRDSVSPLHF
TRBJ1-5 | TRBV4-2 | . | . | TGTGCCAGCTCACTTCTTGGGGAAGGCAATCAGCCCCAGCATTTT | CASSLLGEGNQPQHF
TRBJ2-3 | TRBV4-3 | TRBD2 | . | TGCGCCAGCAGCCAAGATGGCCCAGCGGGAGTGGGAGATACGCAGTATTTT | CASSQDGPAGVGDTQYF
TRBJ2-7 | TRBV7-8 | TRBD1 | many | TGTGCCAGCAGCTTGGACAGGGGGCCCATAGGGGCCTACGAGCAGTACTTC | CASSLDRGPIGAYEQYF
TRBJ2-7 | TRBV7-2 | . | many | TGTGCCAGCAGCTCGAACCCCCAGGGCGAGCAGTACTTC | CASSSNPQGEQYF
TRBJ2-7 | TRBV12-3/TRBV12-4 | . | few | TGTGCCAGCAGTTTGGCAGCCAATTACGAGCAGTACTTC | CASSLAANYEQYF
TRBJ2-3 | TRBV7-3 | TRBD2 | . | TGTGCCAGCAGCTCCGGGACTAGCGGGAGGGGCACAGATACGCAGTATTTT | CASSSGTSGRGTDTQYF
TRBJ2-7 | TRBV5-6 | TRBD2 | few | TGTGCCAGCACCGACTGGCGGCTAGCGGGAGGCGAGCAGTACTTC | CASTDWRLAGGEQYF
TRBJ1-3 | TRBV3-1 | . | few | TGTGCCAGCAGCCCTCCGGCAGGGATCTCTGGAAACACCATATATTTT | CASSPPAGISGNTIYF
TRBJ1-2 | TRBV5-1 | TRBD1 | once | TGCGACAGCAGCTTGGGCGGGACAGCTGCTGGCTACACCTTC | CDSSLGGTAAGYTF
TRBJ1-2 | TRBV5-1 | TRBD1 | . | TGCGCCAGCAGATATGGGGGGACAGATGGCTACACCTTC | CASRYGGTDGYTF
TRBJ2-3 | TRBV7-9 | . | few | TGTGCCAGCAGCTTTAGAGGGGCAGATACGCAGTATTTT | CASSFRGADTQYF
TRBJ2-3 | TRBV23-1 | TRBD1 | few | TGCGCCAGCAGTCAAGCCGGGACAGGGGGAACAGATACGCAGTATTTT | CASSQAGTGGTDTQYF
TRBJ2-1 | TRBV20-1 | . | . | TGCAGTGCTAGAGAAGGGGGGGGTGAGCAGTTCTTC | CSAREGGGEQFF
TRBJ2-7 | TRBV14 | . | few | TGTGCCAGCAGCGATTGGAGGGATCCTCTGTACGAGCAGTACTTC | CASSDWRDPLYEQYF
TRBJ2-5 | TRBV12-3/TRBV12-4 | . | few | TGTGCCAGCAGTTTAGGACAGCCACGAGAGACCCAGTACTTC | CASSLGQPRETQYF
TRBJ2-7 | TRBV7-2 | TRBD2 | few | TGTGCCAGCAGCTTAGCCCCTGGGGGAGGGATGTACGAGCAGTACTTC | CASSLAPGGGMYEQYF
TRBJ2-7 | TRBV30 | . | . | TGTGCCTGGAGGCAGGCTGTGGGGTACTACGAGCAGTACTTC | CAWRQAVGYYEQYF
TRBJ2-3 | TRBV5-1 | . | many | TGCGCCAGCAGCGGCGGGCAAGGCACAGATACGCAGTATTTT | CASSGGQGTDTQYF
TRBJ1-3 | TRBV5-1 | . | . | TGCGCCAGCGCAGGTTCTGGAAACACCATATATTTT | CASAGSGNTIYF
TRBJ1-2 | TRBV4-1 | TRBD1 | . | TGCGCCAGCAGCCAGTGGGACAGGACGATGGCCAGTGGCTACACCTTC | CASSQWDRTMASGYTF
TRBJ2-1 | TRBV7-6 | . | few | TGTGCCAGCAGCTTAGGGCGGGGGCTTTACAATGAGCAGTTCTTC | CASSLGRGLYNEQFF
TRBJ1-2 | TRBV20-1 | TRBD1 | few | TGCAGTGCTTTGGGACAGGGGGCTAACTATGGCTACACCTTC | CSALGQGANYGYTF
TRBJ2-7 | TRBV9 | TRBD1 | . | TGTGCCAGCAGCGTAGCCCCACCAGGACAGGGGGGGTACGAGCAGTACTTC | CASSVAPPGQGGYEQYF
TRBJ2-7 | TRBV12-3/TRBV12-4 | TRBD2 | . | TGTGCCAGCAGTTTCAGCGGGGGGGCCGGGGGCGAGCAGTACTTC | CASSFSGGAGGEQYF
TRBJ2-3 | TRBV5-5 | . | few | TGTGCCAGCAGCTCGAGACCATCCGCAGATACGCAGTATTTT | CASSSRPSADTQYF
TRBJ2-1 | TRBV24-1 | . | few | TGTGCCACCAGTGATGGGACTTACAATGAGCAGTTCTTC | CATSDGTYNEQFF
TRBJ1-4 | TRBV5-6 | . | few | TGTGCCAGCAGCTTGACACAGGGTGCCGAAAAACTGTTTTTT | CASSLTQGAEKLFF
TRBJ1-1 | TRBV19 | TRBD1 | few | TGTGCCAGTAGTATGACAGGGTCTTCTGAAGCTTTCTTT | CASSMTGSSEAFF
TRBJ2-1 | TRBV14 | . | . | TGTGCCAGCAGCCCCCACTTGAGCTCCTACAATGAGCAGTTCTTC | CASSPHLSSYNEQFF
TRBJ2-1 | TRBV10-3 | TRBD2 | . | TGTGCCATCAGGGCGGGCCCACTAGCGGGAGACAATGAGCAGTTCTTC | CAIRAGPLAGDNEQFF
TRBJ2-3 | TRBV5-1 | TRBD1 | . | TGCGCCAGCAGCTTCGAACAGGGGGCCCCAGATACGCAGTATTTT | CASSFEQGAPDTQYF
TRBJ2-7 | TRBV7-9 | . | . | TGTGCCAGCAGCCCGAAGGAGCGGAGCATGTACGAGCAGTACTTC | CASSPKERSMYEQYF
TRBJ2-4 | TRBV6-5 | . | . | TGTGCCAGCAGCCCCGCGTTTAACCCCAGCCCGGGAAACATTCAGTACTTC | CASSPAFNPSPGNIQYF
TRBJ2-6 | TRBV6-5 | . | . | TGTGCCAGCAGTTACTCGATTCAAGGGTCTGGGGCCAACGTCCTGACTTTC | CASSYSIQGSGANVLTF
TRBJ2-7 | TRBV7-9 | . | . | TGTGCCAGCAGGTCGGACAGCAACCCCTACGAGCAGTACTTC | CASRSDSNPYEQYF
TRBJ2-1 | TRBV2 | . | . | TGTGCCAGCAGGCAAACCGGGACGGAGATTTACAATGAGCAGTTCTTC | CASRQTGTEIYNEQFF
TRBJ2-3 | TRBV6-5 | . | . | TGTGCCATCAGTTATTCGCCAACAGATACGCAGTATTTT | CAISYSPTDTQYF
TRBJ2-1 | TRBV29-1 | TRBD1 | . | TGCAGCGTTGATAGGATCCCGGGACAGGGAATTAATGAGCAGTTCTTC | CSVDRIPGQGINEQFF
TRBJ2-1 | TRBV30 | . | many | TGTGCCTGGAGTGGCGCCTTAACGAGCTCCTACAATGAGCAGTTCTTC | CAWSGALTSSYNEQFF